The rows below give T cell receptor beta chains drawn from one sample of a study of tumor-infiltrating lymphocytes in localized non-small cell lung cancer. Only in-frame clones appear in the TCRdb table, and some are missing; sequencing was by immunoSEQ multiplex PCR. The table has about 7,200 clones, about 64% seen once; the top ten hold 10% to 15%. Sequencing used uninvolved lung tissue not adjacent to the tumor. The receptor source for this set is a human donor with non-small cell lung cancer. CDR3s leave out the opening cysteine and the closing phenylalanine or tryptophan. A D gene is named only where the DNA matches it firmly.

d_gene	j_gene	v_gene	CDR3aa
-	TRBJ1-6	TRBV5-1	ASSLEAEGLYNSPLH
-	TRBJ1-1	TRBV5-1	ASSLYDNTEAF
-	TRBJ2-6	TRBV18	ASSPTGAPGANVLT
-	TRBJ2-6	TRBV7-9	ASSLAGANVLT
-	TRBJ1-5	TRBV9	ASSVGAGGASNQPQH
TRBD1	TRBJ1-1	TRBV9	ASSGQGARVTEAF
-	TRBJ1-1	TRBV2	ASSERSPEAF
-	TRBJ1-5	TRBV6-6	ASRLGTAGQPQH
-	TRBJ2-3	TRBV5-6	ASSTRQDYTDTQY
-	TRBJ1-1	TRBV19	ASRARTAGTEAF
-	TRBJ1-5	TRBV5-1	ASSWGEDSNQPQH
TRBD1	TRBJ2-6	TRBV29-1	SVGDRGSGANVLT
-	TRBJ1-5	TRBV6-6	ATSTWNQPQH
-	TRBJ1-2	TRBV6-1	ASINPGRGGYGYT
TRBD2	TRBJ2-2	TRBV27	ASTPGLADATGELF
-	TRBJ1-2	TRBV5-8	ASSLGDQPDL
-	TRBJ2-5	TRBV5-1	ASNIFPEETQY
-	TRBJ1-6	TRBV7-8	ASSLQLGVTNSPLH
TRBD1	TRBJ1-2	TRBV5-1	ASSSRQGADYGYT
-	TRBJ1-1	TRBV9	ASSVRGGTEAF
TRBD1	TRBJ2-7	TRBV6-1	ASTPGQYTYEQY
-	TRBJ2-6	TRBV7-6	ASSLEFLGPTSGANVLT
-	TRBJ2-1	TRBV19	ASRPRGGIYNEQF
-	TRBJ1-1	TRBV27	ASSLQGREAF
TRBD1	TRBJ2-5	TRBV30	AWRRGTGGKETQY
-	TRBJ2-7	TRBV6-1	ASSPPGDSSYEQY
-	TRBJ2-7	TRBV4-1	ASSLTSYEQY
-	TRBJ2-2	TRBV30	AWGGPRRAGELF
-	TRBJ2-2	TRBV9	AAGRQNTGELF
-	TRBJ1-1	TRBV6-1	ASRSKTNTEAF
TRBD1	TRBJ2-7	TRBV7-9	ASSQRTGDEQY
TRBD2	TRBJ2-1	TRBV9	ASSVGTSGGHEQF
-	TRBJ2-7	TRBV7-9	ASSFEQTYEQY
-	TRBJ1-1	TRBV30	AWSVMLNTEAF
TRBD1	TRBJ1-2	TRBV6-5	ASSYGTGANYGYT
-	TRBJ1-1	TRBV5-1	ASSFAIGTEAF
TRBD1	TRBJ2-5	TRBV30	AWSTGAETQY
TRBD1	TRBJ2-7	TRBV5-1	ASSQTGTGGFEQY
TRBD2	TRBJ2-5	TRBV2	ASSQLALETQY
TRBD2	TRBJ2-1	TRBV30	AWRIAGGNEQF
TRBD2	TRBJ2-5	TRBV7-2	ASSPQGSSGGYQETQY
-	TRBJ2-1	TRBV30	AWSGTAKDEQF
-	TRBJ1-1	TRBV29-1	SVQRGGNTEAF
TRBD1	TRBJ1-2	TRBV30	AWKGQANYGYT
-	TRBJ2-3	TRBV2	ASNPLTDTQY
-	TRBJ1-1	TRBV6-5	ASSTEDRLNTEAF
-	TRBJ1-1	TRBV6-1	ATSGQHYTEAF
-	TRBJ1-5	TRBV19	ASRTRISNQPQH
-	TRBJ2-7	TRBV28	ASSGVYEQY
-	TRBJ1-5	TRBV2	ASGRSTGDQPQH
TRBD1	TRBJ1-4	TRBV6-5	ASRDSATNEKLF
-	TRBJ1-1	TRBV5-1	ASSMDSRNTEAF
-	TRBJ2-5	TRBV5-1	ASSAGMETQY
-	TRBJ1-1	TRBV19	ASSLTGINTEAF
-	TRBJ1-4	TRBV5-1	ASSTWGYDNEKLF
-	TRBJ2-3	TRBV2	ASRRRAGPDTQY